This T cell receptor beta chain was captured by sequencing in a study of T cells in Graves' hyperthyroidism and ophthalmopathy. Exclusion followed for patients with uncontrolled infection, other autoimmune disease, pregnancy or lactation. The sample holds many counts of this clonotype. Its antigen is undetermined. General study results and limits: Using 13 V-J features, a model discriminated ophthalmopathy from stable hyperthyroidism.

The germline V gene has CDR1 SGHAT and CDR2 FQNNGV. CDR3 length: 14 amino acids. V was trimmed by 10 bases and J by 2 bases, leaving 18 bases between them. It was RNA transcripts that yielded the amplified TCR beta CDR3 regions. During a first-round RT-PCR of the TCR CDR3, the HTBI primer set was used. TCRdb reprocessed the multiplex PCR reads with MiXCR, giving one entry per CDR3 protein. The repertoire holds about 250,000 distinct CDR3 sequences, with around 15% as singletons. Sequenced sample: blood. The TCR originated in a woman between 45 and 60 years old with Graves' hyperthyroidism that later progressed to Graves' ophthalmopathy. The V and J genes are TRBV11-2 and TRBJ2-7; TRBD1 or TRBD2 may be the D gene (6 bases each). The CDR3 DNA sequence: TGTGCCACCATAGGGGGGTTAGGGACCTACGAGCAGTACTTC. Encoded protein: CATIGGLGTYEQYF.